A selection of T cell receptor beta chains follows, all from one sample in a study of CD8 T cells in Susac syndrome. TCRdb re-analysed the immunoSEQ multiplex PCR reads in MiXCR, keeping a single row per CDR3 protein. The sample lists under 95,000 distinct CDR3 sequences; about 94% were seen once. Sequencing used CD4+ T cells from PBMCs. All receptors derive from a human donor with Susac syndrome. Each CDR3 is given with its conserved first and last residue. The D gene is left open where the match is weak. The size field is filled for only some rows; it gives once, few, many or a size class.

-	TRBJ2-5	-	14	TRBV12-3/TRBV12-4	CASSLTGLQETQYF	TGTGCCAGCAGTTTAACAGGGCTCCAAGAGACCCAGTACTTC
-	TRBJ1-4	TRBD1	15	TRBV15	CATSKWDSTNEKLFF	TGTGCCACCAGCAAATGGGACAGTACTAATGAAAAACTGTTTTTT
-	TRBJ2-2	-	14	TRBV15	CATREDSNTGELFF	TGTGCCACCCGAGAAGACTCGAACACCGGGGAGCTGTTTTTT
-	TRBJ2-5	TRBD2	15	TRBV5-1	CASGPRTSEGETQYF	TGCGCCAGCGGACCTAGGACTAGCGAAGGGGAGACCCAGTACTTC
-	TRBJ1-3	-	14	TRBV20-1	CSASATTSGNTIYF	TGCAGTGCTAGCGCGACCACCTCTGGAAACACCATATATTTT
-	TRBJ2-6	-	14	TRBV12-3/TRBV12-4	CASTRQAGANVLTF	TGTGCCAGCACCCGACAGGCTGGGGCCAACGTCCTGACTTTC
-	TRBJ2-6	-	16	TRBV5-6	CASSLGGDSGANVLTF	TGTGCCAGCAGCTTAGGCGGAGACTCTGGGGCCAACGTCCTGACTTTC
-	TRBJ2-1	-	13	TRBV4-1	CASSQDGRGLQFF	TGCGCCAGCAGCCAAGATGGGAGGGGGCTGCAGTTCTTC
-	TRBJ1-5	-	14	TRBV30	CAWSVQGPNQPQHF	TGTGCCTGGAGTGTACAGGGACCTAATCAGCCCCAGCATTTT
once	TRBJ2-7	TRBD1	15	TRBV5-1	CASSALRDSAYEQYF	TGCGCCAGCAGCGCTCTCCGGGACAGCGCCTACGAGCAGTACTTC
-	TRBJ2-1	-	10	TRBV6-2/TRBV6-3	CASRPNEQFF	TGTGCCAGCAGGCCCAATGAGCAGTTCTTC
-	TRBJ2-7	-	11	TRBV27	CASSSYAEQYF	TGTGCCAGCAGTTCATACGCCGAGCAGTACTTC
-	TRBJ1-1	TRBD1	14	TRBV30	CAWRGDRGTTEAFF	TGTGCCTGGAGGGGCGACAGGGGGACCACTGAAGCTTTCTTT
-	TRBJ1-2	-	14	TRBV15	CATNTALWDYGYTF	TGTGCCACCAACACGGCCTTATGGGACTATGGCTACACCTTC
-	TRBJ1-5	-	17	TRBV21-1	CASSGNFGRGSNQPQHF	-
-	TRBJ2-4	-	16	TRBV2	CASSDVLGLAKNIQYF	TGTGCCAGCAGTGACGTTCTGGGGTTAGCCAAAAACATTCAGTACTTC
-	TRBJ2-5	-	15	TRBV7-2	CASSLLGGWQETQYF	TGTGCCAGCAGCTTGTTGGGAGGATGGCAAGAGACCCAGTACTTC
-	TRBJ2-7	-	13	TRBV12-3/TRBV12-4	CASCRDAPYEQYF	TGTGCCAGCTGCCGGGACGCCCCCTACGAGCAGTACTTC
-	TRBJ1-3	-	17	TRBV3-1	CASSRDLLGASGNTIYF	TGTGCCAGCAGCCGGGACCTCTTAGGGGCCTCTGGAAACACCATATATTTT
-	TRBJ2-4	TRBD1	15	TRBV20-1	CSARDRVLAKNIQYF	TGCAGTGCCCGCGACAGGGTTCTAGCCAAAAACATTCAGTACTTC
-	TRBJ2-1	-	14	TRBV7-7	CASSPGTFYNEQFF	TGTGCTAGCAGCCCCGGGACTTTCTACAATGAGCAGTTCTTC
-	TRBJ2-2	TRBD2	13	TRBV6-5	CASRAGGSGELFF	TGTGCCAGCAGAGCGGGGGGTTCCGGGGAGCTGTTTTTT
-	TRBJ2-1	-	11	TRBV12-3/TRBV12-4	CASSQGGEQFF	TGTGCCAGCAGTCAAGGGGGGGAGCAGTTCTTC
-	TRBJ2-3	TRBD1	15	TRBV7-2	CASSRQGISTDTQYF	TGTGCCAGCAGCAGACAGGGGATCAGCACAGATACGCAGTATTTT
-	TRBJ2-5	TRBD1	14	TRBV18	CASSPGQGQETQYF	TGTGCCAGCTCACCCGGACAGGGACAAGAGACCCAGTACTTC
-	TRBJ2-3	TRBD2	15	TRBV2	CASSILADGTDTQYF	TGTGCCAGCAGTATACTAGCGGACGGCACAGATACGCAGTATTTT
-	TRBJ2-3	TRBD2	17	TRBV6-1	CASSALAGATGTDTQYF	TGTGCCAGCAGTGCTCTAGCGGGGGCCACAGGCACAGATACGCAGTATTTT
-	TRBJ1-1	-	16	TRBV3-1	CASSQDLGREYAEAFF	TGTGCCAGCAGCCAAGATTTAGGGAGGGAGTACGCTGAAGCTTTCTTT
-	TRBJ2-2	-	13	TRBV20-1	CNEGGLGTGELFF	TGCAACGAAGGGGGTTTGGGGACCGGGGAGCTGTTTTTT
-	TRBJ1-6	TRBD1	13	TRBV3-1	CAGDRGSGAPLHF	TGTGCCGGCGACAGGGGAAGTGGCGCACCCCTCCACTTT
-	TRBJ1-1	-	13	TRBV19	CASSTLGATEAFF	TGTGCCAGTAGTACTCTGGGGGCCACTGAAGCTTTCTTT
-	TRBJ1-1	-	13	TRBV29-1	CSVNPGVNTEAFF	TGCAGCGTAAATCCGGGGGTGAACACTGAAGCTTTCTTT
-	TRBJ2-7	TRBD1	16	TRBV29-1	CSVEEIGQESSYEQYF	TGCAGCGTTGAAGAAATTGGACAGGAGAGCTCCTACGAGCAGTACTTC
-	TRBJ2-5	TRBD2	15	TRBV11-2	CASSLFGGKEETQYF	TGTGCCAGCAGCTTGTTCGGGGGGAAGGAAGAGACCCAGTACTTC
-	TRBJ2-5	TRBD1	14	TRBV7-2	CASSLFGQGETQYF	TGTGCCAGCAGCCTATTCGGACAGGGGGAGACCCAGTACTTC
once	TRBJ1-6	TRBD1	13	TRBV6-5	CASRGTVNSPLHF	TGTGCCAGCAGGGGGACAGTAAATTCACCCCTCCACTTT
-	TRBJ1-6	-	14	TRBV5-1	CASSEHAGNSPLHF	TGCGCCAGCAGTGAACACGCCGGGAATTCACCCCTCCACTTT
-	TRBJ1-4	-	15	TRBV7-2	CASSRRTATNEKLFF	TGTGCCAGCAGTCGTCGGACAGCAACTAATGAAAAACTGTTTTTT
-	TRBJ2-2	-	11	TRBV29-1	CSVEGIGELFF	TGCAGCGTTGAGGGGATCGGGGAGCTGTTTTTT
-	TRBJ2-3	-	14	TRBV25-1	CASSERASTDTQYF	TGTGCCAGCAGTGAAAGGGCCAGCACAGATACGCAGTATTTT